This TCR beta chain was profiled in a study of beta chain features in type 1 diabetes. Study observations and caveats: VDJ junctions sequenced from type 1 diabetes patients showed fewer insertions and more deletions.

As every portion of the isolated RNA was reverse transcribed, the sequencing read expressed TCRB transcripts. A few million reads were obtained on average from naive, central memory and regulatory T cell samples. Repertoires were generated with immunoSEQ multiplex PCR, while TCRdb's copy carries only in-frame clones and drops some. The sample includes some 900,000 clones, around a sixth seen only once; the top ten take around 0.02%. Note on this clone: Its specificity is not known.

V was pared by 0 bases and J by 1 base, with 9 bases between. The V gene's germline CDR1 is SGDLS and CDR2 YYNGEE. The CDR3 consists of 15 residues. The clonotype was recovered from a young woman in good health. The sample was naive CD4+ T cells from blood. The chain recombines TRBV9 with TRBJ2-3; D gene ambiguous. CDR3 region: CASSVGDQRTDTQYF. CDR3 DNA: TGTGCCAGCAGCGTAGGTGACCAACGCACAGATACGCAGTATTTT.